The text below deals with one T cell receptor beta chain. Its specificity is not known. Sequencing ends 3 residues short of the CDR3 end; the germline J gene provides the rest. The table came from immunoSEQ multiplex PCR; TCRdb's copy has only in-frame clones and leaves some out. This sample's clone table lists about 34,000 clones. The data stem from a study of T cells in women clearing cervical HPV infection. Whole-study context: Cases: HPV16-related CIN3 or worse on histology, a couple of invasive cancers. The study, taken as a whole, reports: A classifier using richness and V gene abundances reached an AUC of around 0.83. Associations may precede or follow infection; HPV-specific or memory T cells were not isolated.

The germline V gene has CDR1 KGHSH and CDR2 LQKENI. Between the trimmed V and J ends, which lost 2 bases and 3 bases, there was a span of 14 bases. The CDR3 is 15 amino acids. The J gene is TRBJ2-7, the V gene TRBV18; D not certain. This TCR was sampled from a woman aged 18-70 years with a cervical HPV16 infection that either progressed to CIN3+ or cleared (not recorded which). The sequencing input was blood buffy coat. The CDR3 loop reads CASSPSQQVVYEQYF. Incomplete CDR3 DNA: TGTGCCAGCTCACCAAGTCAGCAGGTCGTCTACGAG.